This T cell receptor (beta chain) was sequenced in a study of CD8 T cells in ankylosing spondylitis. V was pared by 6 bases and J by 4 bases, with 8 bases of the junction left unmatched. This CDR3 is built from 14 residues. Findings of the study overall: In ankylosing spondylitis patients, matched synovial fluid reportedly showed significant enrichment of disease-linked clones. A number of the motif variants had already been described in reactive arthritis synovial fluid and blood. Roughly eight highly homologous variants formed a TCR beta motif that appeared characteristic of ankylosing spondylitis blood.

MiXCR was run by TCRdb on the 5' RACE reads, yielding one entry per CDR3 protein. Seen here are around 770,000 distinct CDR3 sequences, about 20% observed once, and the top ten hold 15% to 20%. This clonotype was seen many times. Its specificity is unknown. The sequence derives from a male donor with ankylosing spondylitis. Sequenced sample: blood, either unsorted or a sorted T cell fraction (not recorded which). V is TRBV12-3 or TRBV12-4 and J is TRBJ1-2, with 7 bases that match TRBD1. CDR3 region: CASSHRQGGYGYTF. The CDR3 DNA follows: TGTGCCAGCAGCCATAGACAGGGCGGCTATGGCTACACCTTC.